One sample yielded the 6 T cell receptor beta chains listed below, sequenced in a study of T cell responses to AZD1222 COVID-19 vaccine. The data were produced by immunoSEQ multiplex PCR, yet TCRdb's version contains in-frame clones alone and is incomplete. The sample includes approximately 110,000 clones, around 88% of them seen just once. Material: peripheral blood, obtained on day 0 of AZD1222 vaccination. The receptors were gathered from an adult in good health.

This chain links TRBV6-1 with TRBJ2-5; no reliable D call. Germline V gene lookup returns CDR1 MNHNS and CDR2 SASEGT. Trimming pared 1 base from V and 2 bases from J, leaving 8 bases between. The CDR3 totals 14 residues. In nucleotides, the CDR3 is TGTGCCAGCAGTGAAGGTCCAAATCAAGAGACCCAGTACTTC. This gives the protein CASSEGPNQETQYF.

V is TRBV5-6 and J is TRBJ2-1, with D uncertain. The CDR3 extends over 13 amino acids. The V gene lost 2 bases and the J gene lost 5 bases, with 8 bases spanning the gap. Looked up from germline, CDR1 is SGHDT and CDR2 is YYEEEE. Here the CDR3 reads CASSLAMNNEQFF. The CDR3 DNA reads as TGTGCCAGCAGCTTAGCCATGAACAATGAGCAGTTCTTC.

The chain uses TRBV7-2 and TRBJ2-7; 10 bases map to TRBD1. After removal of 5 bases from V and 2 bases from J, the junction contained 9 bases not matched to a gene. The CDR3 has 16 amino acids. Per germline, CDR1 SGHTA and CDR2 FQGNSA. The CDR3 here is CASSPSTGGGAYEQYF. The CDR3 DNA reads TGTGCCAGCAGCCCCTCGACAGGGGGCGGCGCCTACGAGCAGTACTTC.

This sequence joins TRBV7-2 and TRBJ1-2; 8 bases line up with TRBD1. The germline V gene encodes CDR1 SGHTA and CDR2 FQGNSA. CDR3 length: 15 residues. V dropped 5 bases and J dropped 4; count of bases not matched to a gene: 9. CDR3 sequence: CASSPTVGQGYGYTF. CDR3 nucleotides: TGTGCCAGCAGCCCAACAGTCGGACAGGGCTATGGCTACACCTTC.

The V and J genes are TRBV6-5 and TRBJ2-1; possibly TRBD1 for D (7 bases). V lost 7 bases and J lost 4, with 14 bases in between. The germline CDR1 and CDR2 sequences are MNHEY and SVGAGI. The CDR3 has 14 residues. CDR3: CASMRDRLYNEQFF. The CDR3 DNA is TGTGCCAGCATGCGGGACAGATTATACAATGAGCAGTTCTTC.

The count of this clone is one. The chain recombines TRBV2 with TRBJ1-1, with 9 bases lining up with TRBD1. Per germline, CDR1 SNHLY and CDR2 FYNNEI. Losses at the gene ends were 4 bases for V and 6 bases for J; bases not matched to a gene: 6. This CDR3 contains 14 residues. The CDR3 protein is CASSVGQGGPEAFF. The CDR3 nucleotides are TGTGCCAGCAGTGTGGGACAGGGAGGGCCTGAAGCTTTCTTT.